This T cell receptor (beta chain) originates from a study of T cell repertoires in cytomegalovirus infection. The wider study: A matching HLA type, together with CMV infection, was signaled by public TCR beta signatures. The study, taken as a whole, reports: CMV-specific HLA-C-restricted TCR beta clonotypes dominated the ex vivo response.

TCRdb independently ran MiXCR on the reads; one entry per CDR3 protein. The sample has hundreds of thousands of distinct CDR3 sequences; 33% are singletons. This clonotype was counted a few times. Its cognate antigen is unknown. Trimming stripped 7 bases from V and 1 base from J, with 12 bases between. The CDR3 length is 14 residues. Germline CDR1 and CDR2: ENHRY and SYGVKD. The chain carries TRBV10-3 and TRBJ2-3; a weak D match, TRBD1 (5 bases). The sequence derives from a human donor in good health (CMV status not recorded). Some clones in this sample may be carry-over from other donors' samples. The sequenced sample was cultured PBMCs, obtained from culture after CMV antigen stimulation. The CDR3 protein is CAIMGRAGTDTQYF. The DNA for the CDR3 is TGTGCCATCATGGGCAGGGCCGGCACAGATACGCAGTATTTT.